Each of the 30 T cell receptor beta chains below was sequenced from the same sample in a study of beta chain features in type 1 diabetes. The study reverse transcribed the entire isolated RNA, so it sequenced expressed TCRB transcripts. Measured with immunoSEQ multiplex PCR; TCRdb has only the in-frame clones, and not every one. This repertoire shows about 150,000 clones, 9% to 12% found once; its top ten account for roughly 0.5%. Antigens for these TCRs are unknown. General study results and limits: When Type 1 diabetes patients were examined, their TCRB CDR3s proved moderately but significantly shorter in all four CD4+ subsets.

The sample taken for sequencing was central memory CD4+ T cells from blood. The receptors were gathered from a man younger than 40 with type 1 diabetes.

This clone occurred a few times. CDR3 sequence: CASSYWTGSREELFF. In DNA, the CDR3 is TGTGCCAGCAGTTACTGGACAGGGAGTAGGGAGGAGCTGTTTTTT. The rearrangement links TRBV6-6 to TRBJ2-2, with TRBD1 matching 8 bases. CDR1 is MNHNY, CDR2 SVGAGI, per germline (reference sequence). CDR3 length: 15 amino acids. Trimming cost V 1 base and J 10 bases; bases outside gene matches: 8.

The V gene is TRBV27, the J gene TRBJ2-2; D gene ambiguous. V gave up 3 bases and J gave up 5 bases, with 7 bases separating them. The CDR3 extends over 13 amino acids. Germline V lookup: CDR1 MNHEY, CDR2 SMNVEV (reference sequence). The CDR3 reads CASSFGQTGELFF. CDR3 DNA sequence: TGTGCCAGCAGTTTTGGGCAGACCGGGGAGCTGTTTTTT.

This clone was picked up a small number of times. One junction end does not reproduce the germline sequence, and a read error may be involved. V is TRBV18 and J is TRBJ2-3, with 7 bases lining up with TRBD1. The CDR3 spans 13 residues. In germline, CDR1 is KGHSH, CDR2 LQKENI. The CDR3, as DNA: TGTGCCAGCTCTCCACAGGGGATAGATACGCAGTATTTT. This sequence encodes CASSPQGIDTQYF.

This clone was seen only a few times. The V and J genes are TRBV28 and TRBJ1-1; TRBD1 is a possible D gene (5 bases). CDR3 length: 14 residues. V was shortened by 8 bases and J by 10 bases, with 23 bases between the two germline ends. Germline loops: CDR1 MDHEN, CDR2 SYDVKM. CDR3 nucleotide sequence: TGTGCCAGCGCCGATTCAGACAGTCCAAGAGGAGCTTTCTTT. It encodes CASADSDSPRGAFF.

A few counts support this clone. V gene TRBV6-6 combines with J gene TRBJ2-7, with TRBD2 identical over 8 bases. Germline CDR1 is MNHNY and CDR2 is SVGAGI (reference sequence). V gave up 6 bases and J gave up 2 bases; unmatched junction bases: 9. The CDR3 has 15 residues. CDR3 sequence (DNA): TGTGCCAGCAGCCAGTACGGGGGGGTAACCTACGAGCAGTACTTC. Encoded protein: CASSQYGGVTYEQYF.

This clone was observed a few times. The chain is built from TRBV4-2 and TRBJ2-3; D ambiguous. Trimming cost V 1 base and J 4 bases, with 9 bases left between them. Germline V gene lookup returns CDR1 LGHNA and CDR2 YNFKEQ. There are 14 residues in the CDR3. CDR3 amino acids: CASSQGVLPDTQYF. CDR3 nucleotide sequence: TGTGCCAGCAGCCAAGGAGTACTACCAGATACGCAGTATTTT.

The chain recombines TRBV7-8 with TRBJ2-3; 8 nucleotides align to TRBD2. Germline-derived CDR1 and CDR2 are SGHVS and FQNEAQ. The CDR3 is 18 residues long. The J segment lost 0 bases and the V segment lost 5 bases, leaving 13 bases of the junction unmatched. CDR3 loop: CASSQDSGGGLSTDTQYF. The CDR3 nucleotides are TGTGCCAGCAGCCAAGATTCGGGGGGGGGACTAAGCACAGATACGCAGTATTTT.

This sequence joins TRBV2 and TRBJ1-5; no clear D. The CDR3 is made up of 13 amino acids. The V and J ends lost 2 bases and 4 bases respectively, with 6 bases between them. Germline V gene sequence: CDR1 SNHLY, CDR2 FYNNEI. This chain's CDR3 is CASSELENQPQHF. The CDR3 DNA is TGTGCCAGCAGTGAATTAGAGAATCAGCCCCAGCATTTT. The whole variable domain, remainder taken from reference TRBV2 and TRBJ1-5, is EPEVTQTPSHQVTQMGQEVILRCVPISNHLYFYWYRQILGQKVEFLVSFYNNEISEKSEIFDDQFSVERPDGSNFTLKIRSTKLEDSAMYFCASSELENQPQHFGDGTRLSIL.

This clone was counted only a few times. This chain joins TRBV11-2 and TRBJ2-3, with D tentatively TRBD2 (6 bases). Germline V gene sequence: CDR1 SGHAT, CDR2 FQNNGV. This CDR3 contains 15 residues. V was trimmed by 4 bases and J by 5 bases, leaving 16 bases between them. CDR3: CASSSRTGVLDTQYF. Here the CDR3 DNA reads TGTGCCAGCAGCTCTCGAACGGGAGTGTTAGATACGCAGTATTTT.

This clone occurred a few times. The rearrangement uses TRBV7-2 and TRBJ2-4; D possibly corresponds to TRBD1 (6 bases). The CDR3 is 13 amino acids. Per the germline V gene, CDR1 is SGHTA and CDR2 is FQGNSA. Trimming pared 2 bases from V and 6 bases from J, leaving 8 bases between. The CDR3 protein is CASSLIQGNIQYF. The CDR3 coding sequence is TGTGCCAGCAGCTTAATACAGGGAAACATTCAGTACTTC.

In nucleotides, the CDR3 is TGTGCCAGCAGCTTGACTGGGTCGGGGGGAGGCACAGATACGCAGTATTTT. This gives the protein CASSLTGSGGGTDTQYF. J is TRBJ2-3 and V is TRBV11-2; TRBD2 matches 7 bases. With V trimmed by 3 bases and J by 1 base, 10 bases remained unmatched. The CDR3 consists of 17 residues. Germline assignment: CDR1 SGHAT and CDR2 FQNNGV.

This clone was counted ten times or more. The rearrangement joins TRBV2 to TRBJ2-2; possible D gene TRBD2, 6 bases. Trimming pared 5 bases from V and 2 bases from J, leaving 15 bases between. This CDR3 contains 16 residues. Germline V lookup: CDR1 SNHLY, CDR2 FYNNEI. The CDR3 bases are TGTGCCAGCAGTTGGGACTCGATAGGTAACACCGGGGAGCTGTTTTTT. It is translated as CASSWDSIGNTGELFF.

The chain employs TRBV11-2 and TRBJ2-1, with D uncertain. V was cut by 2 bases and J by 6 bases, with 20 bases left in between. The V gene's germline CDR1 is SGHAT and CDR2 FQNNGV. This CDR3 region has 17 residues. The chain's CDR3 is CASSLSAPSTPSNEQFF. CDR3 coding DNA: TGTGCCAGCAGCTTATCCGCCCCCTCCACCCCCAGCAATGAGCAGTTCTTC.

The V gene is TRBV6-5, the J gene TRBJ2-2; possibly TRBD1 for D (6 bases). V lost 6 bases to trimming and J lost 2 bases, with 13 bases between them. The germline V gene encodes CDR1 MNHEY and CDR2 SVGAGI. This CDR3 is 15 amino acids long. CDR3 in DNA: TGTGCCAGCAGGCGGCAACAGGGAAACACCGGGGAGCTGTTTTTT. It yields the protein CASRRQQGNTGELFF.

The rearrangement joins TRBV10-3 to TRBJ2-5; TRBD2 matches at 8 bases. CDR3 length: 13 residues. CDR1 is ENHRY, CDR2 SYGVKD, per germline. Losses at the gene ends were 9 bases for V and 5 bases for J; bases not matched to a gene: 8. CDR3 sequence reads: CAMRGAGEETQYF. The DNA for the CDR3 is TGTGCCATGCGAGGAGCGGGAGAGGAGACCCAGTACTTC.

The chain uses TRBV4-2 and TRBJ2-6; D ambiguous. Deletions cut 0 bases from V and 0 bases from J, with 6 bases between. Germline assignment: CDR1 LGHNA and CDR2 YNFKEQ. CDR3 length equals 16 residues. CDR3 sequence reads: CASSQERHSGANVLTF. For the CDR3, the DNA is TGTGCCAGCAGCCAAGAGAGGCACTCTGGGGCCAACGTCCTGACTTTC.

This clone was counted only a few times. This chain uses TRBV4-1 with TRBJ2-4; unclear D gene. Germline V lookup: CDR1 MGHRA, CDR2 YSYEKL. Trimming left V 2 bases short and J 8 bases short, with 13 bases between. This CDR3 has 14 amino acids. The CDR3 region is CASSQIGVVDIQYF. Here the CDR3 DNA reads TGCGCCAGCAGCCAAATAGGAGTGGTAGACATTCAGTACTTC.

This clone was detected only a few times. The rearrangement joins TRBV29-1 to TRBJ2-3, with D unclear. Trimming took off 2 bases at V and 0 bases at J, with 12 bases between the two ends. Germline V gene data show CDR1 as SQVTM and CDR2 as ANQGSEA. The CDR3 consists of 15 residues. The CDR3 reads CSVESESRSTDTQYF. The CDR3 DNA reads as TGCAGCGTTGAATCGGAGTCTCGTAGCACAGATACGCAGTATTTT.

The table lists this clone with a few counts. The J gene is TRBJ1-2, the V gene TRBV28; no reliable D call. The CDR3 runs to 15 residues. CDR1 is MDHEN, CDR2 SYDVKM, per germline. Trimming left V 1 base short and J 8 bases short, with 17 bases between. CDR3 nucleotide sequence: TGTGCCAGCAGTTTATCAGCGGTGGAGGTGGGGGGCTACACCTTC. It encodes CASSLSAVEVGGYTF.

This clone was seen a handful of times. The CDR3 DNA is TGTGCCAGCAGCGCCGACAGGGACCAGCATTTT. Residues: CASSADRDQHF. The chain employs TRBV7-9 and TRBJ1-5; 7 bases fit TRBD1. This CDR3 comprises 11 residues. Trimming took 5 bases from V and 12 from J; bases not matched to a gene: 4. Germline V CDR1 and CDR2: SEHNR, FQNEAQ (reference sequence).

The chain is built from TRBV4-1 and TRBJ2-1; TRBD2 matches 9 bases. The V gene's germline CDR1 is MGHRA and CDR2 YSYEKL. CDR3 length equals 16 residues. V lost 1 base, J lost 9 bases, and 10 bases stayed unmatched. The CDR3 region is CASSQGHSGSSGEQFF. DNA of the CDR3: TGCGCCAGCAGCCAAGGGCATAGCGGGAGTTCGGGTGAGCAGTTCTTC.

The chain carries TRBV5-8 and TRBJ1-2; D not certain. The CDR3 spans 12 residues. Trimming shortened V by 4 bases and J by 8 bases, and 12 bases separated the two germline ends. Germline CDR1 is SGHTS and CDR2 is YDEGEE. CDR3 nucleotides: TGTGCCAGCAGCCCGTACTATCCCGGCTACACCTTC. It yields the protein CASSPYYPGYTF.

This rearrangement joins TRBV11-2 to TRBJ2-5, with 10 bases aligning to TRBD1. Unmatched junction bases numbered 13, after V lost 5 bases and J lost 4 bases. Germline V gene data show CDR1 as SGHAT and CDR2 as FQNNGV. The CDR3 has 17 residues. Here the CDR3 reads CASSLRGQGILSETQYF. Written as DNA, the CDR3 is TGTGCCAGCAGCCTGAGGGGACAGGGGATTTTGTCAGAGACCCAGTACTTC.

This clone was observed a few times. The chain combines TRBV29-1 with TRBJ2-3; D may be TRBD1 (6 bases). CDR3 length: 13 amino acids. Trimming pared 7 bases from V and 0 bases from J, leaving 11 bases between. Germline CDR1 reads SQVTM; CDR2 reads ANQGSEA. Written as DNA, the CDR3 is TGCAGCGCCAGGACAGCTAGCACAGATACGCAGTATTTT. Translated, it gives CSARTASTDTQYF.

This clone appeared a few times. V and J are TRBV19 and TRBJ2-4, with TRBD2 matching over 10 bases. V lost 3 bases to trimming and J lost 2 bases; unmatched junction nucleotides: 13. Germline lookup yields CDR1 LNHDA and CDR2 SQIVND (reference sequence). This CDR3 has 19 amino acids. CDR3 amino acids: CASSIRRLAGDSSKNIQYF. CDR3 bases: TGTGCCAGTAGTATCAGGAGGCTAGCGGGAGATTCTTCCAAAAACATTCAGTACTTC.

The chain uses TRBV5-1 and TRBJ2-7, with D possibly matching TRBD1 (5 bases). V lost 0 bases and J 10 bases, leaving 14 bases between the germline ends. CDR1 is SGHRS and CDR2 is YFSETQ in the germline V gene. The CDR3 covers 13 residues. For the CDR3, the DNA is TGCGCCAGCAGCTTGGAGGGGCGGCAGGGACAGTACTTC. As protein: CASSLEGRQGQYF.

The rearrangement joins TRBV18 to TRBJ2-3; 9 positions match TRBD1. The germline V gene encodes CDR1 KGHSH and CDR2 LQKENI. The CDR3 runs 15 residues. The trim removed 4 bases at V and 3 bases at J, leaving 5 bases unmatched. CDR3 amino acids: CASSLGTGRTDTQYF. For the CDR3, the DNA is TGTGCCAGCTCACTTGGGACAGGGAGGACAGATACGCAGTATTTT.

The genes are TRBV5-4 and TRBJ2-4; possible D gene TRBD2, 7 bases. Germline CDR1 is SGHNT and CDR2 is YYREEE (reference sequence). The CDR3 totals 13 residues. Trimming shortened V by 10 bases and J by 3 bases, and 14 bases separated the two germline ends. The CDR3 sequence: CALGEGDKNIQYF. CDR3 bases: TGTGCCTTGGGGGAGGGGGACAAAAACATTCAGTACTTC.

The V gene is TRBV19, the J gene TRBJ2-1; 11 bases fit TRBD2. The CDR3 has 14 amino acids. Germline loops: CDR1 LNHDA, CDR2 SQIVND (reference sequence). V dropped 9 bases and J dropped 5; count of bases not matched to a gene: 6. CDR3: CASGTSGGDNEQFF. The CDR3 DNA sequence: TGTGCCAGCGGGACTAGCGGAGGGGACAATGAGCAGTTCTTC.

V gene TRBV28 combines with J gene TRBJ2-3; weak D call: TRBD1 (6 bases). Germline V gives CDR1 MDHEN, CDR2 SYDVKM. The V end was cut by 4 bases, the J end by 5 bases, with 13 bases between. The CDR3 is 14 amino acids. As DNA, the CDR3 is TGTGCCAGCAGTTCGGGACAAGTGGGAGATACGCAGTATTTT. It specifies CASSSGQVGDTQYF.